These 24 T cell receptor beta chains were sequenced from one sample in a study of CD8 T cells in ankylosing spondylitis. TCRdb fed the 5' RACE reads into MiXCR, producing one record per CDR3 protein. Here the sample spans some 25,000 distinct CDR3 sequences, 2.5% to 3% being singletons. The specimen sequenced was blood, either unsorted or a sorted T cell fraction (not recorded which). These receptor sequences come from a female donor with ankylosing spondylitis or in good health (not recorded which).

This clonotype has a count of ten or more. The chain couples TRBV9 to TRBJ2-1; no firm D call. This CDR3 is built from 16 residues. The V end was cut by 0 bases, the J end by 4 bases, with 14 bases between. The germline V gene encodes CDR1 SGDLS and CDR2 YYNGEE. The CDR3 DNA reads TGTGCCAGCAGCGTAGCTGTGGGGTCCTCATACAATGAGCAGTTCTTC. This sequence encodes CASSVAVGSSYNEQFF.

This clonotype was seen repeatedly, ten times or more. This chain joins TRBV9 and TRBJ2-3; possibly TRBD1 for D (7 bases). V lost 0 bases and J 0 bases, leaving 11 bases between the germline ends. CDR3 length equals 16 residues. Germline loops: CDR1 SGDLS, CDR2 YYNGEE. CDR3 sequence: CASSVGAGQSTDTQYF. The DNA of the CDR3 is TGTGCCAGCAGCGTAGGGGCGGGACAGAGCACAGATACGCAGTATTTT. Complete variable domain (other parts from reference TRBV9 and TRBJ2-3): DSGVTQTPKHLITATGQRVTLRCSPRSGDLSVYWYQQSLDQGLQFLIQYYNGEERAKGNILERFSAQQFPDLHSELNLSSLELGDSALYFCASSVGAGQSTDTQYFGPGTRLTVL.

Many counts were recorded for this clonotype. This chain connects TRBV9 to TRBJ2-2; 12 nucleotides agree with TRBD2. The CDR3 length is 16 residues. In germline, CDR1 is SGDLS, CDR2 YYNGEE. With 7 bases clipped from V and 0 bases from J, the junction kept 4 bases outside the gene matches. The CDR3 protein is CASGLAGNTNTGELFF. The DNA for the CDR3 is TGTGCCAGCGGACTAGCGGGGAACACGAACACCGGGGAGCTGTTTTTT.

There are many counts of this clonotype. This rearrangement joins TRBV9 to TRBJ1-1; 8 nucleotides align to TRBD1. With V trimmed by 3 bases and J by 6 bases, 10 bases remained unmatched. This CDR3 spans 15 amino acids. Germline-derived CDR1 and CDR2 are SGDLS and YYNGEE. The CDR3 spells CASSALMDRAAEAFF. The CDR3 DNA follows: TGTGCCAGCAGCGCCTTAATGGACAGGGCGGCTGAAGCTTTCTTT.

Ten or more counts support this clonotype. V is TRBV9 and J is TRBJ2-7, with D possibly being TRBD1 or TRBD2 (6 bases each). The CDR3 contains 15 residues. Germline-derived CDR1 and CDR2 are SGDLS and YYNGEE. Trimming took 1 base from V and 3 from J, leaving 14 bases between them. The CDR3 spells CASSVSPGANYEQYF. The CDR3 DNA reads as TGTGCCAGCAGCGTATCTCCGGGGGCTAACTACGAGCAGTACTTC. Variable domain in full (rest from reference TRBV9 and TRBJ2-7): DSGVTQTPKHLITATGQRVTLRCSPRSGDLSVYWYQQSLDQGLQFLIQYYNGEERAKGNILERFSAQQFPDLHSELNLSSLELGDSALYFCASSVSPGANYEQYFGPGTRLTVT.

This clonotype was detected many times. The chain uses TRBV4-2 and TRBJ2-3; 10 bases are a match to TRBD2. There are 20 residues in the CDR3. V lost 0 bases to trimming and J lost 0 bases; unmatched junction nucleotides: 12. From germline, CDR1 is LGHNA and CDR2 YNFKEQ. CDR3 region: CASSQDGSSGGPNSTDTQYF. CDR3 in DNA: TGTGCCAGCAGCCAAGATGGGAGTAGCGGGGGGCCGAATAGCACAGATACGCAGTATTTT.

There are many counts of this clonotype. This chain's CDR3 is CASSVAPRAYEQYF. Written as DNA, the CDR3 is TGTGCCAGCAGCGTAGCGCCCAGGGCCTACGAGCAGTACTTC. The chain couples TRBV9 to TRBJ2-7; TRBD1 might be the D (5 bases). The germline gives CDR1 SGDLS, CDR2 YYNGEE. Trimming stripped 0 bases from V and 2 bases from J, with 9 bases between. This CDR3 spans 14 amino acids.

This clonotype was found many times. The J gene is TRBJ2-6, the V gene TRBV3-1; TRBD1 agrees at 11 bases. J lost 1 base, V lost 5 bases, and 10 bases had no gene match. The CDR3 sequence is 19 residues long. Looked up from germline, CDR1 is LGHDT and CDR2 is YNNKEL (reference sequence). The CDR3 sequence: CASSDRPGQGVSGANVLTF. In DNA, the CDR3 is TGTGCCAGCAGCGACCGACCGGGACAGGGGGTATCTGGGGCCAACGTCCTGACTTTC.

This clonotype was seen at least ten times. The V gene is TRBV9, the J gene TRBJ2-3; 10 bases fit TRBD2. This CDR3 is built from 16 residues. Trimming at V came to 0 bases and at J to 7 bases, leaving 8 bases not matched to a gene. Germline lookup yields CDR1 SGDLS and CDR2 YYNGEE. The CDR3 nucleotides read TGTGCCAGCAGCGTAGCAGCTAGCGGGGGCCTTAATACGCAGTATTTT. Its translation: CASSVAASGGLNTQYF. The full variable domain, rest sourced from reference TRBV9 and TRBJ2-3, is DSGVTQTPKHLITATGQRVTLRCSPRSGDLSVYWYQQSLDQGLQFLIQYYNGEERAKGNILERFSAQQFPDLHSELNLSSLELGDSALYFCASSVAASGGLNTQYFGPGTRLTVL.

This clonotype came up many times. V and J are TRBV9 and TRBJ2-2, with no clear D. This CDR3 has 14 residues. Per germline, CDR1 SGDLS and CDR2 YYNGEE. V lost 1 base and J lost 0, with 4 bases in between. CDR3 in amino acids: CASSVIANTGELFF. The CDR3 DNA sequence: TGTGCCAGCAGCGTAATCGCGAACACCGGGGAGCTGTTTTTT.

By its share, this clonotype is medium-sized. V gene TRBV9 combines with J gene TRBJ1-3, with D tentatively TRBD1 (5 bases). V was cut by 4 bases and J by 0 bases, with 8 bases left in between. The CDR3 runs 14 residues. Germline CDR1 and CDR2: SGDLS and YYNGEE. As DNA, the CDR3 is TGTGCCAGCAGCAGACAGATCTCTGGAAACACCATATATTTT. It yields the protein CASSRQISGNTIYF.

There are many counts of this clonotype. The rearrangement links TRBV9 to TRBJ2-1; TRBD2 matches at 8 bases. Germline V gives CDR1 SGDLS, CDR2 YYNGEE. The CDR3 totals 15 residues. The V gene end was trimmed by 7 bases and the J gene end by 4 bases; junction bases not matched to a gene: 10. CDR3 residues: CASAPAGVVYNEQFF. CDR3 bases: TGTGCCAGCGCCCCAGCGGGGGTCGTTTACAATGAGCAGTTCTTC.

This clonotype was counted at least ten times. The DNA for the CDR3 is TGTGCCAGCAGCTCACGGGGGGGCATGTCCTACAATGAGCAGTTCTTC. Translation gives CASSSRGGMSYNEQFF. V and J are TRBV9 and TRBJ2-1, with TRBD2 matching 8 bases. After removal of 4 bases from V and 1 base from J, the junction contained 7 bases not matched to a gene. The germline V gene encodes CDR1 SGDLS and CDR2 YYNGEE. CDR3 size: 16 residues.

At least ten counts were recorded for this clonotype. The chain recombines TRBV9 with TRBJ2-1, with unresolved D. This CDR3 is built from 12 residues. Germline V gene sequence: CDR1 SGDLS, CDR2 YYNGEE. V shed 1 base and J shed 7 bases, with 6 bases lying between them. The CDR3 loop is CASSVYGNEQFF. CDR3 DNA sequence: TGTGCCAGCAGCGTATATGGGAATGAGCAGTTCTTC.

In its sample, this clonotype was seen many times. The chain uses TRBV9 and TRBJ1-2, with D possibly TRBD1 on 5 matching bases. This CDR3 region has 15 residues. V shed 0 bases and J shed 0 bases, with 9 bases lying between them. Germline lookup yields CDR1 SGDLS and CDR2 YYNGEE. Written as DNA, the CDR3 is TGTGCCAGCAGCGTAGGGGGCCCAACTAACTATGGCTACACCTTC. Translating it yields CASSVGGPTNYGYTF.

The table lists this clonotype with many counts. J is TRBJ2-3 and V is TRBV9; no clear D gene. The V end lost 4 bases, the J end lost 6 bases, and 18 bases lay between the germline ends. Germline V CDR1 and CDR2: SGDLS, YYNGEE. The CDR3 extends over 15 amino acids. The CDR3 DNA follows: TGTGCCAGCAGCCCCTGGGGAATACAGATCGATACGCAGTATTTT. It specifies CASSPWGIQIDTQYF.

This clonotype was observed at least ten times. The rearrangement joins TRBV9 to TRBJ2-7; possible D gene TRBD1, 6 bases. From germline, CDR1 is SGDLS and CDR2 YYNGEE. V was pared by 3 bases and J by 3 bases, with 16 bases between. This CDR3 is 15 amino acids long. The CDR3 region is CASSATDRRNYEQYF. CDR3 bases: TGTGCCAGCAGCGCAACAGACAGGAGGAACTACGAGCAGTACTTC.

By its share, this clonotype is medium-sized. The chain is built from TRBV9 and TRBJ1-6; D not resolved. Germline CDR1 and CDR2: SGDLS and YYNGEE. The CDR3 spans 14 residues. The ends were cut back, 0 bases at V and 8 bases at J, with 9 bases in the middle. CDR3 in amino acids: CASSVDGGDSPLHF. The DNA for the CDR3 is TGTGCCAGCAGCGTAGACGGTGGGGATTCACCCCTCCACTTT.

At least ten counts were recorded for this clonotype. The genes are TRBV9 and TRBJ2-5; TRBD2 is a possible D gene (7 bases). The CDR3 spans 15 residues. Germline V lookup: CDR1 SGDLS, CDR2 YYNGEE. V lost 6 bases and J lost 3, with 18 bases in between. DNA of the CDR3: TGTGCCAGCACCCTAGGGGGGGGGGGAGAAGAGACCCAGTACTTC. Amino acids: CASTLGGGGEETQYF.

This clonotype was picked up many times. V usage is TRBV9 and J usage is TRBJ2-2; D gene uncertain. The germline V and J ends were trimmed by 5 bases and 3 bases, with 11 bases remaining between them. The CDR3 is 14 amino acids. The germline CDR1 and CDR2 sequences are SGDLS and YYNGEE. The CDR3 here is CASRWGTDTGELFF. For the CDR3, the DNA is TGTGCCAGCAGGTGGGGAACAGACACCGGGGAGCTGTTTTTT.

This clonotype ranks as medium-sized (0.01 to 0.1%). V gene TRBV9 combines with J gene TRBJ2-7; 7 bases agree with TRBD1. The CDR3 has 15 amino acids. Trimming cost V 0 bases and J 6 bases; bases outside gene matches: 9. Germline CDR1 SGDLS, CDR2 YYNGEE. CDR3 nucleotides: TGTGCCAGCAGCGTAGATCCGGGACAGTTAGCCGAGCAGTACTTC. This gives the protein CASSVDPGQLAEQYF. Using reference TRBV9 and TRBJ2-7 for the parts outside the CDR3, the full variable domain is DSGVTQTPKHLITATGQRVTLRCSPRSGDLSVYWYQQSLDQGLQFLIQYYNGEERAKGNILERFSAQQFPDLHSELNLSSLELGDSALYFCASSVDPGQLAEQYFGPGTRLTVT.

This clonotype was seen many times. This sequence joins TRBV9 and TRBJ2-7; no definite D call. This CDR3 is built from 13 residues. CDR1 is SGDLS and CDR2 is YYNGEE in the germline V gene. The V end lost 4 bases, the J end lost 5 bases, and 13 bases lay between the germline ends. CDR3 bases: TGTGCCAGCAGCCCCAAGGGCCCCCACGAGCAGTACTTC. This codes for CASSPKGPHEQYF.

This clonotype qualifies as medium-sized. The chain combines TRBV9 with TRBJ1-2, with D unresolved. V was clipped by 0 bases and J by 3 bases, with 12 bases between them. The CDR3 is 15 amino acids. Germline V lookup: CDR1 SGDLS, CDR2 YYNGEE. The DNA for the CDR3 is TGTGCCAGCAGCGTAGAGGAGAGGGCCGACTATGGCTACACCTTC. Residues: CASSVEERADYGYTF.

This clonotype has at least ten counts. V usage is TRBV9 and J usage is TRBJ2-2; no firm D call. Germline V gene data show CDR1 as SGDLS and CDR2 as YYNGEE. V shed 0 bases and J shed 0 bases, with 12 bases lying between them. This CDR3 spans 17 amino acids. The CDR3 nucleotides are TGTGCCAGCAGCGTAGGGCCCCCAGACACGAACACCGGGGAGCTGTTTTTT. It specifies CASSVGPPDTNTGELFF.